This TCR beta chain was captured in a study of shared clonotypes between healthy human individuals. Whole-study findings and limits: The donor pool, a small one, limited the genetic and exposure-history diversity represented.

The CDR3 runs 15 residues. Looked up from germline, CDR1 is SEHNR and CDR2 is FQNEAQ (reference sequence). J lost 2 bases, V lost 6 bases, and 9 bases had no gene match. Points on this clone: Its antigen remains unidentified.

Here immunoSEQ multiplex PCR was the method, and the copy in TCRdb shows in-frame clones only, minus some. Of approximately 2.5 million clones in the sample, approximately 94% were seen once. The TCR sequence derives from a man younger than 30 in good health. The chain employs TRBV7-9 and TRBJ2-7, with 8 bases aligning to TRBD1. Input material: naive CD4+ T cells sorted from blood. The subset denotes: CD45RA+ positively selected. CDR3 in amino acids: CASSYGTGDTYEQYF. The CDR3 DNA sequence: TGTGCCAGCAGTTACGGGACAGGAGATACCTACGAGCAGTACTTC.